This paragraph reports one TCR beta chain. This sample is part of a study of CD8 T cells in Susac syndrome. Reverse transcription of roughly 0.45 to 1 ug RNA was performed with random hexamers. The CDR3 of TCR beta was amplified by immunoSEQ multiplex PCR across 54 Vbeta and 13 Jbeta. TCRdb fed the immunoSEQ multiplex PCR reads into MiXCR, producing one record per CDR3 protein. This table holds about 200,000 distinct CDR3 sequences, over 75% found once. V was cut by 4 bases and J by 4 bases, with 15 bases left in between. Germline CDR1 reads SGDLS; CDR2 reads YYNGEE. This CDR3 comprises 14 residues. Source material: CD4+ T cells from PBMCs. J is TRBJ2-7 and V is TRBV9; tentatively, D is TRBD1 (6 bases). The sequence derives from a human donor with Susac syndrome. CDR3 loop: CASSPQGGVYEQYF. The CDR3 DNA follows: TGTGCCAGCAGCCCTCAAGGGGGAGTATACGAGCAGTACTTC. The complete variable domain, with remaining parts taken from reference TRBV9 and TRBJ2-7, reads DSGVTQTPKHLITATGQRVTLRCSPRSGDLSVYWYQQSLDQGLQFLIQYYNGEERAKGNILERFSAQQFPDLHSELNLSSLELGDSALYFCASSPQGGVYEQYFGPGTRLTVT.